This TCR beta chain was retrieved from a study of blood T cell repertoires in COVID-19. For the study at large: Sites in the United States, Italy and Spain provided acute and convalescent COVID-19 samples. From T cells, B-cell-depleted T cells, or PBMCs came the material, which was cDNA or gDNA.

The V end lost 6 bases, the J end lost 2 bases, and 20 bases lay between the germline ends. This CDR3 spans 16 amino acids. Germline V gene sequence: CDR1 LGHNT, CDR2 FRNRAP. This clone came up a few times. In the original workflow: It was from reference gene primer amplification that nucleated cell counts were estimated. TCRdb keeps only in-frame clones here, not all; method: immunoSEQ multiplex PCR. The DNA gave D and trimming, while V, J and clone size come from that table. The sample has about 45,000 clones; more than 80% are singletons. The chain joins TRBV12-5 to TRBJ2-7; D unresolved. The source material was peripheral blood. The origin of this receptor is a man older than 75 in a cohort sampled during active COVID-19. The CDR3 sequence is CASGSRPGDGPYEQYF. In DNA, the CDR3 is TGTGCTAGTGGCTCCCGTCCAGGTGACGGCCCCTACGAGCAGTACTTC.